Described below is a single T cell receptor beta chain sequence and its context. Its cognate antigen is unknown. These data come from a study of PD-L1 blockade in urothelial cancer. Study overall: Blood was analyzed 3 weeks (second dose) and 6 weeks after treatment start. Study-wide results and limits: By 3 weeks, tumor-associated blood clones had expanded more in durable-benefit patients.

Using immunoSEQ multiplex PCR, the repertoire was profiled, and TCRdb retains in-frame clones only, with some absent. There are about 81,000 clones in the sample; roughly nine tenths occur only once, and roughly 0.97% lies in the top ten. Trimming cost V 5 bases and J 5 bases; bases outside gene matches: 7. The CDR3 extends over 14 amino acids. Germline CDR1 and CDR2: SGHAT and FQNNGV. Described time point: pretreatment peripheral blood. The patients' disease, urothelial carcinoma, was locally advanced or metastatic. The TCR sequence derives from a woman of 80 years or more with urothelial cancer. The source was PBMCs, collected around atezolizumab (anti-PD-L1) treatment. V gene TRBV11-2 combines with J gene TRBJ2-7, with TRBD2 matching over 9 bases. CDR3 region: CASSPVGLAHEQYF. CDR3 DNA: TGTGCCAGCAGCCCCGTGGGACTAGCACACGAGCAGTACTTC.